A selection of T cell receptor beta chains follows, all from one sample in a study of neurological immune-mediated disorders. TCRdb itself ran the 5' RACE reads through MiXCR, one entry per CDR3 protein. The data hold tens of thousands of distinct CDR3 sequences, with 3% to 4.5% observed a single time. Sequencing was performed on PBMCs. These receptors came from a woman in her thirties with multiple sclerosis. Both conserved end residues are part of each CDR3. A D gene is named only where the DNA matches it firmly. The size entry is marked missing in some rows and otherwise reads once, few, many or a size class.

TRBV14	many	TRBJ2-5	TRBD1	CASSQMTGGAETQYF	TGTGCCAGCAGCCAGATGACAGGGGGTGCCGAGACCCAGTACTTC
TRBV5-1	medium-sized	TRBJ2-7	TRBD2	CASSLAPSGRFLEQYF	TGCGCCAGCAGCTTGGCCCCTAGCGGGAGGTTTCTCGAGCAGTACTTC
TRBV29-1	many	TRBJ1-5	TRBD1	CSVSGQENQPQNF	TGCAGCGTCTCGGGACAGGAGAATCAGCCCCAGAATTTT
TRBV7-2	many	TRBJ2-3	NA	CASSLVPTDTQYF	TGTGCCAGCAGCTTAGTCCCCACAGATACGCAGTATTTT
TRBV2	many	TRBJ2-7	TRBD1	CASSPNRGPQQYF	TGTGCCAGTAGCCCGAACAGGGGGCCTCAGCAGTACTTC
TRBV20-1	NA	TRBJ1-5	NA	CSARGDGNQPQNF	TGCAGTGCTAGAGGGGATGGCAATCAGCCCCAGAATTTT
TRBV7-9	many	TRBJ2-7	TRBD2	CASSTREGPYEQYF	TGTGCCAGCAGCACACGGGAGGGCCCGTACGAGCAGTACTTC
TRBV2	many	TRBJ2-2	TRBD2	CASSEALQASGSNTGELFF	TGTGCCAGCAGTGAAGCGCTTCAAGCTAGCGGGTCGAACACCGGGGAGCTGTTTTTT
TRBV6-6	NA	TRBJ1-1	TRBD1	CASSTPPGQGGTEAFF	TGTGCCAGCAGCACACCCCCCGGACAGGGCGGCACTGAAGCTTTCTTT
TRBV7-9	NA	TRBJ1-3	NA	CASSPGSSGNTIYF	TGTGCCAGCAGCCCAGGCAGCTCTGGAAACACCATATATTTT
TRBV2	many	TRBJ1-2	NA	CASTKTEDGYTF	TGTGCCAGCACCAAGACCGAGGATGGCTACACCTTC
TRBV12-3/TRBV12-4	many	TRBJ1-1	TRBD1	CASSFQGGTEAFF	TGTGCCAGCAGTTTTCAGGGGGGCACTGAAGCTTTCTTT
TRBV10-3	many	TRBJ2-3	TRBD2	CAISGSGGTDTQYF	TGTGCCATCTCGGGTAGCGGGGGAACAGATACGCAGTATTTT
TRBV15	many	TRBJ1-5	NA	CATSRDPGDQPQHF	TGTGCCACCAGCAGAGATCCGGGGGATCAGCCCCAGCATTTT
TRBV4-3	many	TRBJ2-1	TRBD2	CASSPRLAGVYEQFF	TGCGCCAGCAGCCCTAGACTAGCGGGAGTCTATGAGCAGTTCTTC
TRBV3-1	many	TRBJ1-2	NA	CASSQDLWGASGYTF	TGTGCCAGCAGCCAAGATCTCTGGGGGGCTTCTGGCTACACCTTC
TRBV5-1	many	TRBJ1-1	NA	CASSLSHSPNTEAFF	TGCGCCAGCAGCTTATCCCACAGCCCGAACACTGAAGCTTTCTTT
TRBV5-1	few	TRBJ1-6	NA	CASSRDGGAHSPLNF	TGCGCCAGCAGCCGGGACGGGGGGGCGCATTCACCCCTCAACTTT
TRBV24-1	many	TRBJ2-7	TRBD1	CATSDLAGTGIYEQYF	TGTGCCACCAGTGATTTGGCCGGGACAGGGATCTACGAGCAGTACTTC
TRBV20-1	many	TRBJ2-3	NA	CSANCPRENTDTQYF	TGCAGTGCTAACTGCCCGCGGGAAAACACAGATACGCAGTATTTT
TRBV5-1	many	TRBJ1-2	NA	CASSQANYGYTF	TGCGCCAGCAGCCAGGCTAACTATGGCTACACCTTC
TRBV15	many	TRBJ1-6	NA	CATSRDGAASDPLHF	TGTGCCACCAGCAGAGATGGGGCGGCTAGTGACCCCCTCCACTTT
TRBV7-8	many	TRBJ2-7	NA	CASSLGAVSYEQYF	TGTGCCAGCAGCTTAGGGGCAGTCTCCTACGAGCAGTACTTC
TRBV20-1	many	TRBJ2-7	NA	CSARDVSYEQYF	TGCAGTGCTAGAGATGTAAGCTACGAGCAGTACTTC
TRBV5-1	many	TRBJ2-6	TRBD1	CASSFGQGDNSGANVLTF	TGCGCCAGCAGCTTCGGACAGGGGGACAACTCTGGGGCCAACGTCCTGACTTTC
TRBV6-6	many	TRBJ2-5	TRBD2	CASSYRRLAEETQYF	TGTGCCAGCAGTTACCGGCGACTAGCGGAAGAGACCCAGTACTTC
TRBV7-2	many	TRBJ2-7	NA	CASSLFTSSSYEQYF	TGTGCCAGCAGCTTATTTACTAGCTCCTCCTACGAGCAGTACTTC
TRBV5-1	many	TRBJ1-3	NA	CASSLTSAERSPDSSPGNTIYF	TGCGCCAGCAGCTTGACATCTGCCGAGAGATCACCAGACTCGTCTCCTGGAAACACCATATATTTT
TRBV5-1	many	TRBJ1-5	NA	CASSLEGNSNQPQNF	TGCGCCAGCAGCTTGGAGGGGAACAGCAATCAGCCCCAGAATTTT
TRBV5-1	many	TRBJ2-2	NA	CASSLAASNTGELFF	TGCGCCAGCAGCTTGGCGGCCTCTAACACCGGGGAGCTGTTTTTT
TRBV28	many	TRBJ1-5	NA	CASSPQVGSSNQPQNF	TGTGCCAGCAGTCCCCAGGTGGGGAGCAGCAATCAGCCCCAGAATTTT
TRBV20-1	many	TRBJ2-1	NA	CSASTRSRNEQFF	TGCAGTGCCTCCACACGGAGCAGGAATGAGCAGTTCTTC
TRBV5-5	many	TRBJ1-6	NA	CASSWTANSPLHF	TGTGCCAGCAGCTGGACAGCCAATTCACCCCTCCACTTT
TRBV5-1	many	TRBJ1-3	TRBD1	CASSWTGGSGNTIYF	TGCGCCAGCAGCTGGACAGGGGGCTCTGGAAACACCATATATTTT
TRBV5-5	many	TRBJ1-1	NA	CASSYRVNTEAFF	TGTGCCAGCAGCTACAGGGTGAACACTGAAGCTTTCTTT
TRBV5-1	many	TRBJ2-1	NA	CASSLVGVIEQFF	TGCGCCAGCAGCTTGGTAGGGGTCATCGAGCAGTTCTTC
TRBV5-1	many	TRBJ2-7	NA	CASSLVVSASYEQYF	TGCGCCAGCAGCTTGGTCGTTAGCGCCTCCTACGAGCAGTACTTC
TRBV6-6	many	TRBJ2-2	NA	CASSYRLVAAGELFF	TGTGCCAGCAGTTACCGACTAGTAGCAGCCGGGGAGCTGTTTTTT
TRBV10-3	many	TRBJ1-5	NA	CAISEYRTQPQNF	TGTGCCATCAGTGAATACCGGACTCAGCCCCAGAATTTT
TRBV3-1	many	TRBJ2-1	TRBD2	CASSPLGGRGNEQFF	TGTGCCAGCAGCCCTCTGGGAGGGCGGGGGAATGAGCAGTTCTTC
TRBV4-2	medium-sized	TRBJ2-2	TRBD1	CASSQPGQVYTGELFF	TGTGCCAGCAGCCAACCGGGACAGGTTTACACCGGGGAGCTGTTTTTT
TRBV28	many	TRBJ1-2	TRBD1	CASSPRTGLDGYTF	TGTGCCAGCAGTCCCCGGACAGGGTTGGATGGCTACACCTTC
TRBV7-2	many	TRBJ2-7	NA	CASSLNLPSHEQYF	TGTGCCAGCAGCTTAAACCTACCGTCCCACGAGCAGTACTTC
TRBV18	many	TRBJ1-6	NA	CASSPLGAGGTYNSPLHF	TGTGCCAGCTCACCACTCGGGGCTGGAGGAACCTATAATTCACCCCTCCACTTT
TRBV20-1	many	TRBJ2-5	NA	CSAADAWGSQETQYF	TGCAGTGCTGCAGATGCTTGGGGCAGCCAAGAGACCCAGTACTTC
TRBV7-9	NA	TRBJ1-6	TRBD1	CASSPTGGDSPLNF	TGTGCCAGCAGCCCAACAGGGGGCGATTCACCCCTCAACTTT
TRBV20-1	many	TRBJ2-7	NA	CSASGLGQGANEQYF	TGCAGTGCTAGTGGACTAGGGCAGGGGGCGAACGAGCAGTACTTC
TRBV20-1	many	TRBJ2-1	NA	CSATSTGEQFF	TGCAGTGCTACTAGTACAGGGGAGCAGTTCTTC
TRBV5-4	medium-sized	TRBJ2-3	NA	CASSKDMGTDTQYF	TGTGCCAGCAGCAAGGACATGGGCACAGATACGCAGTATTTT
TRBV20-1	many	TRBJ1-4	NA	CSARGGNLNEKLFF	TGCAGTGCTAGGGGTGGGAACCTTAATGAAAAACTGTTTTTT
TRBV27	few	TRBJ1-5	NA	CATSPSANQPQNF	TGTGCCACCTCCCCCTCAGCTAATCAGCCCCAGAATTTT
TRBV20-1	many	TRBJ2-7	TRBD1	CSAGQDSYEQYF	TGCAGTGCTGGACAGGACTCCTACGAGCAGTACTTC
TRBV5-1	many	TRBJ1-1	TRBD1	CASSKLTGTTEAFF	TGCGCCAGCAGCAAATTGACAGGGACGACTGAAGCTTTCTTT
TRBV3-1	many	TRBJ2-1	NA	CASSQEGDRYYNEQFF	TGTGCCAGCAGCCAAGAGGGGGATAGATACTACAATGAGCAGTTCTTC
TRBV12-3/TRBV12-4	many	TRBJ2-7	TRBD1	CASSQDRLIYEQYF	TGTGCCAGCAGTCAGGACAGGTTGATCTACGAGCAGTACTTC